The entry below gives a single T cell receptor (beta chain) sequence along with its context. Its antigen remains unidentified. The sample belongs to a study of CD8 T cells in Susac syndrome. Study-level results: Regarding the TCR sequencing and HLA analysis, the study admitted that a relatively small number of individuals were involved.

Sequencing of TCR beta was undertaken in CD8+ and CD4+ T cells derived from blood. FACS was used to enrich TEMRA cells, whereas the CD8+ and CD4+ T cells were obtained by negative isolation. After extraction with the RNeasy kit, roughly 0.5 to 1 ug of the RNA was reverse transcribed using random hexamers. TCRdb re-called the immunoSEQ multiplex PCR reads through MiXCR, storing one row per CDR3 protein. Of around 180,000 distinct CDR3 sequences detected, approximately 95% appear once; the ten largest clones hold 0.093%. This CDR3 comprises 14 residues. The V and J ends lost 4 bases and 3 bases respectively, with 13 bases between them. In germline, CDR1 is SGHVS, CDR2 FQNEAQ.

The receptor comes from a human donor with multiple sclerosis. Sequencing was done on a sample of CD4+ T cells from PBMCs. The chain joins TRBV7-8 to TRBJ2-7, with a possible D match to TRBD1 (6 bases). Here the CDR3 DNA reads TGTGCCAGCAGCTCGGACAGATCTTACTACGAGCAGTACTTC. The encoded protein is CASSSDRSYYEQYF.